The present TCR beta chain was sequenced within a study of blood T cell repertoires in COVID-19. Study-level information: Samples representing acute and convalescent COVID-19 were sourced from the United States, Italy and Spain.

V was clipped by 7 bases and J by 6 bases; unmatched bases: 13. The CDR3 is 15 residues long. CDR1 SGHTA and CDR2 FQGNSA come from the germline V gene. In the authors' workflow: Scientists estimated how many nucleated cells there were by amplifying reference gene primers. Repertoires were generated with immunoSEQ multiplex PCR, while TCRdb's copy carries only in-frame clones and drops some. D and trimming come from the DNA, and the V and J calls and clone size come from that table. Here the sample spans fewer than 150,000 clones, around 90% being singletons. Sequenced material: peripheral blood. J is TRBJ2-3 and V is TRBV7-2; the match to TRBD1 covers 7 bases. The TCR comes from a human donor in a cohort sampled during active COVID-19. CDR3 sequence reads: CASTYQGETMDTQYF. CDR3 sequence (DNA): TGTGCCAGCACCTACCAGGGGGAGACGATGGATACGCAGTATTTT.